A selection of T cell receptor beta chains follows, all from one sample in a study of Graves' ophthalmopathy and Graves' hyperthyroidism. TCRdb fed the multiplex PCR reads into MiXCR, producing one record per CDR3 protein. Of around 1.1 million distinct CDR3 sequences listed, less than 45% are singletons. Sequencing used peripheral blood or thyroid tissue (not recorded which). The receptor set was obtained from an adult man with Graves' hyperthyroidism. Both conserved end residues are part of each CDR3. Each record gives: V gene, J gene, D gene, clone size, CDR3 DNA, CDR3 protein. The D gene is left open where the match is weak. The listing skips clone size in some rows; elsewhere it reads once, few, many or a size class.

v_call: TRBV10-1; j_call: TRBJ2-3; d_call: NA; clone_size: NA; cdr3_nt: TGCGCCAGCAGTACCCCGCCAGGGACGCAGTATTTT; cdr3_aa: CASSTPPGTQYF
v_call: TRBV5-4; j_call: TRBJ1-6; d_call: NA; clone_size: many; cdr3_nt: TGTGCCAGCAGCGGGGACTTCGGGTCACCCCTCCACTTT; cdr3_aa: CASSGDFGSPLHF
v_call: TRBV6-5; j_call: TRBJ1-1; d_call: TRBD1; clone_size: few; cdr3_nt: TGTGCCAGCAGGGATCCCGGGACAGGGGAACCTGAAGCTTTCTTT; cdr3_aa: CASRDPGTGEPEAFF
v_call: TRBV20-1; j_call: TRBJ2-7; d_call: TRBD1; clone_size: NA; cdr3_nt: TGCAGTGCTAGTGGTACTGGGACAGGGGACCCCTACGAGCAGTACTTC; cdr3_aa: CSASGTGTGDPYEQYF
v_call: TRBV30; j_call: TRBJ1-6; d_call: NA; clone_size: NA; cdr3_nt: TGTGCCTGGAGTGCCCATTCGAATTCACCCCTCCACTTT; cdr3_aa: CAWSAHSNSPLHF
v_call: TRBV15; j_call: TRBJ2-5; d_call: NA; clone_size: NA; cdr3_nt: TGTGCCACCCGGAAGAGAGGCAATCAGCCCCAGTACTTC; cdr3_aa: CATRKRGNQPQYF
v_call: TRBV10-2; j_call: TRBJ1-2; d_call: NA; clone_size: NA; cdr3_nt: TGCGCCAGCAAGGGGGACGGCAACTATGGCTACACCTTC; cdr3_aa: CASKGDGNYGYTF
v_call: TRBV6-2/TRBV6-3; j_call: TRBJ2-7; d_call: NA; clone_size: NA; cdr3_nt: TGTGCCAGCAGTTACAGCCAAGACTACGAGCAGTACTTC; cdr3_aa: CASSYSQDYEQYF
v_call: TRBV28; j_call: TRBJ2-7; d_call: TRBD2; clone_size: few; cdr3_nt: TGTGCCAGCAGCTCTCCTAGCGGGGGATCCTACGAGCAGTACTTC; cdr3_aa: CASSSPSGGSYEQYF
v_call: TRBV2; j_call: TRBJ2-2; d_call: TRBD1; clone_size: NA; cdr3_nt: TGTGCCAGCTCCCTTAACAGGGGCGTAAACACCGGGGAGCTGTTTTTT; cdr3_aa: CASSLNRGVNTGELFF
v_call: TRBV10-3; j_call: TRBJ2-7; d_call: NA; clone_size: NA; cdr3_nt: TGTGCCACCGCCGGGGCTAGCGTTTACGAGCAGTACTTC; cdr3_aa: CATAGASVYEQYF
v_call: TRBV13; j_call: TRBJ2-7; d_call: NA; clone_size: NA; cdr3_nt: TGTGCCAGCAGCTACCCCCACACCTACGAGCAGTACTTC; cdr3_aa: CASSYPHTYEQYF
v_call: TRBV29-1; j_call: TRBJ2-5; d_call: NA; clone_size: many; cdr3_nt: TGCAGCGTTGAAGACCGGAGGGGAGGAGAGACCCAGTACTTC; cdr3_aa: CSVEDRRGGETQYF
v_call: TRBV20-1; j_call: TRBJ1-4; d_call: NA; clone_size: many; cdr3_nt: TGCAGTGCTAGAAGGGGGGTGAGGCCGTCTGATGAAAAACTGTTTTTT; cdr3_aa: CSARRGVRPSDEKLFF
v_call: TRBV20-1; j_call: TRBJ1-2; d_call: TRBD1; clone_size: many; cdr3_nt: TGCAGTGCTAACAGGGGTCATAAAAACTATGGCTACACCTTC; cdr3_aa: CSANRGHKNYGYTF
v_call: TRBV14; j_call: TRBJ2-5; d_call: TRBD2; clone_size: many; cdr3_nt: TGTGCCAGCAGCCAGGTCCGGGGGGGCCGAGAGACCCAGTACTTC; cdr3_aa: CASSQVRGGRETQYF
v_call: TRBV4-3; j_call: TRBJ1-2; d_call: TRBD1; clone_size: many; cdr3_nt: TGCGCCAGCAGCAGACAGGGGATGGGCTACACCTTC; cdr3_aa: CASSRQGMGYTF
v_call: TRBV25-1; j_call: TRBJ1-1; d_call: NA; clone_size: few; cdr3_nt: TGTGCCAGCGTGGCAGGGGCCGACACTGAAGCTTTCTTT; cdr3_aa: CASVAGADTEAFF
v_call: TRBV7-7; j_call: TRBJ2-7; d_call: TRBD1; clone_size: many; cdr3_nt: TGTGCCAGCAGCTCAACAGCCGGGACAGCCTACGAGCAGTACTTC; cdr3_aa: CASSSTAGTAYEQYF
v_call: TRBV19; j_call: TRBJ1-1; d_call: NA; clone_size: many; cdr3_nt: TGTGCCAGTAGTATAATCAGGGCGAACACTGAAGCTTTCTTT; cdr3_aa: CASSIIRANTEAFF
v_call: TRBV25-1; j_call: TRBJ1-2; d_call: TRBD1; clone_size: NA; cdr3_nt: TGTGCCAGCACAGGGGGCCTCTATGGCTACACCTTC; cdr3_aa: CASTGGLYGYTF
v_call: TRBV5-1; j_call: TRBJ2-5; d_call: NA; clone_size: NA; cdr3_nt: TGCGCCAGCAGCTTAGGGTCGGAGATGACCCAAGAGACCCAGTACTTC; cdr3_aa: CASSLGSEMTQETQYF
v_call: TRBV7-9; j_call: TRBJ1-2; d_call: TRBD1; clone_size: many; cdr3_nt: TGTGCCAGCAGCATAAAACAGGGGAACTATGGCTACACCTTC; cdr3_aa: CASSIKQGNYGYTF
v_call: TRBV12-3/TRBV12-4; j_call: TRBJ1-1; d_call: TRBD1; clone_size: NA; cdr3_nt: TGTGCCAGCACCAACGGACAGGGGAACACTGAAGCTTTCTTT; cdr3_aa: CASTNGQGNTEAFF
v_call: TRBV12-3/TRBV12-4; j_call: TRBJ1-1; d_call: NA; clone_size: few; cdr3_nt: TGTGCCAGCAGTACCCTGGGGGGGGGGCAGAACACTGAAGCTTTCTTT; cdr3_aa: CASSTLGGGQNTEAFF
v_call: TRBV10-1; j_call: TRBJ2-7; d_call: NA; clone_size: few; cdr3_nt: TGCGCCAGCAGTGAGAGGGGGAACGAGCAGTACTTC; cdr3_aa: CASSERGNEQYF
v_call: TRBV7-2; j_call: TRBJ1-2; d_call: TRBD1; clone_size: once; cdr3_nt: TGTGCCAGCAGTAAACGACAGGGGTACGGAAACACCTTC; cdr3_aa: CASSKRQGYGNTF
v_call: TRBV10-3; j_call: TRBJ1-1; d_call: NA; clone_size: NA; cdr3_nt: TGTGCCATCCAACGGACAGAGAACACTGAAGCTTTCTTT; cdr3_aa: CAIQRTENTEAFF
v_call: TRBV20-1; j_call: TRBJ2-5; d_call: NA; clone_size: few; cdr3_nt: TGCAGTGCTAGCTCGGACTCGGCAACCCAAGAGACCCAGTACTTC; cdr3_aa: CSASSDSATQETQYF